These 25 T cell receptor beta chains came from one sample sequenced in a study of T cell therapy after organ transplantation. Some clones are missing from TCRdb's copy, which holds only in-frame ones; the method was immunoSEQ multiplex PCR. Of 15,000 to 20,000 clones in the sample, about four fifths were seen once. Specified time point: 4-8 weeks after completion of therapy. These TCRs are of unknown antigen specificity. Specimen: CD8+ T cells from blood, collected after autologous CMV-specific T cell therapy. The receptor set was obtained from a human patient who had received a solid organ transplant and had CMV disease. Among the T cells, some may be from the graft donor.

For the CDR3, the DNA is TGTGCCAGCAGCTTATGGGCCCAGGGGGGACAGGGGACGAAAGAGACCCAGTACTTC. It encodes CASSLWAQGGQGTKETQYF. The chain employs TRBV11-2 and TRBJ2-5; 10 positions agree with TRBD1. J lost 3 bases, V lost 2 bases, and 15 bases had no gene match. Germline V gene lookup returns CDR1 SGHAT and CDR2 FQNNGV. The CDR3 sequence is 19 residues long.

This chain connects TRBV19 to TRBJ2-3; no clear D. This CDR3 region has 15 residues. Germline V gene sequence: CDR1 LNHDA, CDR2 SQIVND (reference sequence). V lost 4 bases, J lost 2 bases, and 13 bases lay in between. The CDR3 protein is CASSTGPTSTDTQYF. The DNA of the CDR3 is TGTGCCAGTAGTACAGGACCGACCTCCACAGATACGCAGTATTTT.

The chain employs TRBV7-3 and TRBJ2-3, with D perhaps TRBD1 or TRBD2 (5 bases each). The germline V and J ends were trimmed by 3 bases and 1 base, with 8 bases remaining between them. The CDR3 spans 14 residues. Per germline, CDR1 SGHTA and CDR2 FQGTGA. For the CDR3, the DNA is TGTGCCAGCAGCTTGAGGGGCCGCACAGATACGCAGTATTTT. Encoded protein: CASSLRGRTDTQYF.

This clone is classed as medium-sized (0.01 to 0.1%). The V and J genes are TRBV5-6 and TRBJ2-1; D is unresolved. Germline-derived CDR1 and CDR2 are SGHDT and YYEEEE. The CDR3 loop spans 14 amino acids. Deletions cut 4 bases from V and 6 bases from J, with 14 bases between. Here the CDR3 reads CASSTNRDLNEQFF. The CDR3, as DNA: TGTGCCAGCAGCACGAATCGTGACCTCAATGAGCAGTTCTTC.

The V call is TRBV10-2, the J call TRBJ2-7, with 8 bases identical to TRBD2. J lost 0 bases, V lost 4 bases, and 5 bases had no gene match. The CDR3 totals 15 residues. Germline V gives CDR1 WSHSY, CDR2 SAAADI. CDR3: CASSGNSGTSYEQYF. The CDR3 DNA reads as TGCGCCAGCAGTGGGAATAGCGGGACCTCCTACGAGCAGTACTTC.

V and J are TRBV2 and TRBJ1-5; 9 nucleotides match TRBD1. The J segment lost 6 bases and the V segment lost 6 bases, leaving 9 bases of the junction unmatched. There are 15 residues in the CDR3. The germline gives CDR1 SNHLY, CDR2 FYNNEI. In DNA, the CDR3 is TGTGCCAGCAGGGGAGGGACAGGGTATGGTCAGCCCCAGCATTTT. It specifies CASRGGTGYGQPQHF.

V usage is TRBV13 and J usage is TRBJ2-7; the match to TRBD1 covers 9 bases. In germline, CDR1 is PRHDT, CDR2 FYEKMQ (reference sequence). J gave up 2 bases and V 5 bases, and 7 bases lay outside the gene matches. The CDR3 covers 15 residues. The CDR3 here is CASSGPGQGPYEQYF. The CDR3 region has the DNA TGTGCCAGCAGCGGCCCGGGACAGGGCCCCTACGAGCAGTACTTC.

The J gene is TRBJ2-1, the V gene TRBV27, with 8 bases aligning to TRBD2. J gave up 3 bases and V 5 bases, and 3 bases lay outside the gene matches. Germline assignment: CDR1 MNHEY and CDR2 SMNVEV (reference sequence). This CDR3 has 14 residues. The CDR3 loop reads CASSETSGYNEQFF. In nucleotides, the CDR3 is TGTGCCAGCAGTGAAACTAGCGGCTACAATGAGCAGTTCTTC.

The rearrangement joins TRBV6-5 to TRBJ1-2; TRBD1 might be the D (5 bases). There are 11 residues in the CDR3. Per germline, CDR1 MNHEY and CDR2 SVGAGI. V was shortened by 2 bases and J by 10 bases, with 8 bases between the two germline ends. CDR3 DNA: TGTGCCAGCAGTTACGGACAAGACTACACCTTC. It specifies CASSYGQDYTF.

There are a few counts of this clone. The V call is TRBV27, the J call TRBJ2-1; a weak D match, TRBD2 (5 bases). V lost 5 bases to trimming and J lost 3 bases, with 14 bases between them. CDR3 length equals 15 residues. Germline assignment: CDR1 MNHEY and CDR2 SMNVEV (reference sequence). This CDR3 is CASSPGYPNYNEQFF. CDR3 bases: TGTGCCAGCAGTCCGGGGTACCCGAACTACAATGAGCAGTTCTTC.

The chain uses TRBV14 and TRBJ2-3; D might be TRBD2 (5 bases). From germline, CDR1 is SGHDN and CDR2 FVKESK. The CDR3 is 16 residues long. The V end was cut by 5 bases, the J end by 4 bases, with 19 bases between. The CDR3 spells CASSGWRVKVSDTQYF. CDR3 nucleotide sequence: TGTGCCAGCAGCGGCTGGCGGGTTAAAGTTTCAGATACGCAGTATTTT.

The chain joins TRBV2 to TRBJ2-5; 8 bases agree with TRBD2. Germline V gene sequence: CDR1 SNHLY, CDR2 FYNNEI. The length of the CDR3 is 15 residues. Losses at the gene ends were 7 bases for V and 5 bases for J; bases not matched to a gene: 12. The CDR3 reads CASKFDGGADETQYF. For the CDR3, the DNA is TGTGCCAGCAAATTCGACGGGGGGGCCGATGAGACCCAGTACTTC.

V gene TRBV6-5 combines with J gene TRBJ2-7; D remains unclear. Between the trimmed V and J ends, which lost 0 bases and 3 bases, there was a span of 9 bases. The CDR3 spans 14 residues. Per germline, CDR1 MNHEY and CDR2 SVGAGI. The CDR3 DNA reads as TGTGCCAGCAGTTACTCAGGTGTTATCTACGAGCAGTACTTC. Translation: CASSYSGVIYEQYF.

In its sample, this clone is large. The same CDR3 can be traced to other DNA sequences in this sample. The J gene is TRBJ1-5, the V gene TRBV19; 8 nucleotides agree with TRBD1. The CDR3 is 15 residues long. V shed 3 bases and J 4 bases; nucleotides not matched to a gene: 5. The germline V gene encodes CDR1 LNHDA and CDR2 SQIVND (reference sequence). In DNA, the CDR3 is TGTGCCAGTAGTATCGGGTACAGGGGGAATCAGCCCCAGCATTTT. Translation: CASSIGYRGNQPQHF.

The chain joins TRBV30 to TRBJ1-2; TRBD1 agrees at 7 bases. Per the germline V gene, CDR1 is GTSNPN and CDR2 is SVGIG (reference sequence). The CDR3 covers 14 residues. V dropped 8 bases and J dropped 2; count of bases not matched to a gene: 11. The CDR3 DNA is TGTGCCCTGGATACGGGACAGTCCAACTATGGCTACACCTTC. This sequence encodes CALDTGQSNYGYTF.

The rearrangement uses TRBV11-1 and TRBJ1-5; D is unresolved. V gave up 2 bases and J gave up 2 bases, with 10 bases separating them. Germline V gives CDR1 SGHAT, CDR2 FQDESV (reference sequence). The CDR3 has 15 amino acids. CDR3 sequence: CASSLSLSRNQPQHF. In nucleotides, the CDR3 is TGTGCCAGCAGCTTAAGCCTCTCGCGCAATCAGCCCCAGCATTTT.

The table lists this clone with a few counts. The chain uses TRBV5-6 and TRBJ1-1; D is ambiguous. V shed 0 bases and J shed 7 bases, with 7 bases lying between them. The CDR3 consists of 12 residues. The germline V gene encodes CDR1 SGHDT and CDR2 YYEEEE. Here the CDR3 DNA reads TGTGCCAGCAGCTTGGGCAGGCTTGAAGCTTTCTTT. Translated, it gives CASSLGRLEAFF.

The table lists this clone with a few counts. The chain links TRBV7-2 to TRBJ1-5; no firm D call. V was pared by 6 bases and J by 0 bases, with 6 bases between. The CDR3 length is 13 residues. The germline V gene has CDR1 SGHTA and CDR2 FQGNSA. CDR3 bases: TGTGCCAGCAGTACATATAGCAATCAGCCCCAGCATTTT. Its protein product is CASSTYSNQPQHF.

The chain is built from TRBV19 and TRBJ2-7; D is unclear. This CDR3 has 13 amino acids. V lost 6 bases and J lost 3, with 12 bases in between. CDR1 LNHDA and CDR2 SQIVND come from the germline V gene (reference sequence). The CDR3 sequence is CASSPQPLYEQYF. DNA of the CDR3: TGTGCCAGTAGCCCCCAGCCACTCTACGAGCAGTACTTC.

CDR3 region: CASSLAGEWTEAFF. Written as DNA, the CDR3 is TGTGCCAGCAGCTTAGCGGGGGAATGGACTGAAGCTTTCTTT. The V and J genes are TRBV13 and TRBJ1-1, with D tentatively TRBD1 (5 bases). Deletions cut 1 base from V and 5 bases from J, with 11 bases between. CDR3 length equals 14 residues. Germline V gene data show CDR1 as PRHDT and CDR2 as FYEKMQ (reference sequence).

V gene TRBV7-3 combines with J gene TRBJ2-2; D gene uncertain. CDR1 is SGHTA, CDR2 FQGTGA, per germline. This CDR3 spans 14 amino acids. Trimming removed 2 bases at V and 2 bases at J, with 6 bases between. The CDR3 reads CASSLSSNTGELFF. As DNA, the CDR3 is TGTGCCAGCAGCTTATCCAGCAACACCGGGGAGCTGTTTTTT. The complete variable domain, with remaining parts taken from reference TRBV7-3 and TRBJ2-2, reads GAGVSQTPSNKVTEKGKYVELRCDPISGHTALYWYRQSLGQGPEFLIYFQGTGAADDSGLPNDRFFAVRPEGSVSTLKIQRTERGDSAVYLCASSLSSNTGELFFGEGSRLTVL.

The chain links TRBV7-4 to TRBJ2-4, with 7 bases aligning to TRBD2. The length of the CDR3 is 17 residues. J was trimmed by 1 base and V by 1 base; bases with no gene match: 7. Germline V gives CDR1 SGHVT, CDR2 SQSDAQ. The CDR3 DNA follows: TGTGCCAGCAGCTTAGTTTCTAGCGGAAGCGCCAAAAACATTCAGTACTTC. This translates into CASSLVSSGSAKNIQYF.

V and J are TRBV9 and TRBJ2-1; a weak D match, TRBD2 (5 bases). The V and J ends lost 2 bases and 9 bases respectively, with 12 bases between them. Germline V gene data show CDR1 as SGDLS and CDR2 as YYNGEE. CDR3 length: 13 amino acids. CDR3 bases: TGTGCCAGCAGCGTTAACGGGGTAGGTGAGCAGTTCTTC. Its translation: CASSVNGVGEQFF. Supplemented by reference TRBV9 and TRBJ2-1, the full variable domain reads DSGVTQTPKHLITATGQRVTLRCSPRSGDLSVYWYQQSLDQGLQFLIQYYNGEERAKGNILERFSAQQFPDLHSELNLSSLELGDSALYFCASSVNGVGEQFFGPGTRLTVL.

This chain connects TRBV27 to TRBJ2-1, with TRBD2 matching 11 bases. V lost 1 base, J lost 7 bases, and 6 bases stayed unmatched. The CDR3 extends over 16 amino acids. Looked up from germline, CDR1 is MNHEY and CDR2 is SMNVEV (reference sequence). The CDR3 loop reads CASSLLAGGPGNEQFF. CDR3 bases: TGTGCCAGCAGTTTATTAGCGGGAGGGCCGGGGAATGAGCAGTTCTTC.

This clone was counted a few times. This sequence joins TRBV7-9 and TRBJ1-1; unclear D gene. V was clipped by 5 bases and J by 4 bases, with 17 bases between them. CDR1 is SEHNR, CDR2 FQNEAQ, per germline (reference sequence). The CDR3 has 15 residues. Here the CDR3 reads CASSPRTESFTEAFF. CDR3 DNA: TGTGCCAGCAGCCCCCGGACCGAGTCCTTCACTGAAGCTTTCTTT.